This T cell receptor (beta chain) appears in the sequencing data of a study of beta chain features in type 1 diabetes (dated by TCRdb to the late 2010s). Looking at the study overall: Patients and healthy donors did not differ in mean age, gender distribution, total cell number or subset yield. A total of roughly 98,000,000 sorted cells were examined across all samples, and RNA yield correlated strongly with the number of cells per subset. Whereas all 30 or so donors provided naive and central memory subsets, regulatory and stem cell-like memory subsets were isolated from just 8 patients and about 8 healthy donors. In the study, TCRB repertoires of sorted circulating CD4+ T cell subsets from recently diagnosed type 1 diabetes patients were compared with those of matched healthy donors.

A few counts support this clone. Its binding antigen is unknown. No much larger clonotype is one base removed from it; base qualities were not supplied. The germline V gene supplies CDR1 SGHRS and CDR2 YFSETQ. V gives up 1 base and J gives up 0 bases, and the segment between their germline ends measures 11 bases. The CDR3, cysteine through phenylalanine, is 15 amino acids long. The DNA shown is the 45-base CDR3, in frame from base 1. Overall results and qualifications from the work: Because small numbers of individuals were included in the HLA sub-analyses, any influence of HLA type on TCRB rearrangement was left unresolved. Naive, central memory and regulatory TCRB repertoires appeared more similar among patients than among healthy donors. In all four CD4+ subsets, TCRB CDR3 length was moderately but significantly shorter in type 1 diabetes patients. Because cDNA was sequenced instead of genomic DNA, activated cells with high expression could be over-represented, although the groups did not differ in activation or CD3 levels. Shorter templates might be favored by PCR, yet because patient and control samples were amplified and corrected together, any such skew would affect both groups equally. At VDJ recombination sites, patients with type 1 diabetes made fewer insertions and deleted more nucleotides, a pattern implying thymic rearrangement abnormalities.

The entire isolated RNA was reverse transcribed using the High Capacity cDNA Reverse Transcription Kit, and thus expressed TCRB transcripts were sequenced. Naive, central memory and regulatory T cell samples underwent deep immunoSEQ sequencing, averaging roughly 3.4 million total reads per sample. Sorted cells were lysed in RLT buffer and RNA was extracted with DNase-treated RNeasy Micro or Mini kits, depending on cell number. Each cell subset was processed separately to prevent cross-contamination, with patient and healthy donor samples processed together. TCRB sequences were amplified from cDNA with the immunoSEQ multiplex PCR, producing 87-bp fragments spanning the CDR3 region. Sequencing of the amplicons was performed on the Illumina HiSeq platform. As for the original processing: PCR bias was computationally corrected using synthetic template baselines, reads within Hamming distance 2 were collapsed, and singletons that could not be merged were discarded. Reads were aligned against IMGT so that V, D and J genes, CDR3 length and insertions or deletions at six rearrangement sites could be assigned. Clonotype counts were normalized to sorted cell number within each subset before computing true diversity and Gini coefficients with the tcR R package. The overlap coefficient, calculated on TCRB nucleotide sequences, was used to quantify repertoire sharing. As a proxy for the pre-selection repertoire, out-of-frame TCRB sequences from naive cells were analyzed. TCRdb obtained this table from immuneACCESS and retained in-frame rearrangements with V and J assigned. These tables miss some clones; where compared with another copy, unresolved V genes account for less than half of the shortfall, and the remainder is unexplained. V and J calls and clone size follow that table, whereas D and trimming were derived from the DNA. The sample contains about 900,000 clones, roughly 16% of them found a single time. Of the sample, about 0.025% falls within the top ten clones.

Each donor gave one peripheral blood draw, approximately 100 mL on average, collected into heparinised tubes. Using a panel that included CD45RO, CCR7, CD25, CD127, CD95 and CD27, naive, central memory, regulatory and stem cell-like memory CD4+ T cells were sorted on a BD FACSAria II. All sorted populations exceeded 98% purity. Right away, PBMCs were isolated by Lymphoprep density gradient centrifugation and were stained directly, with no culture step. To minimize batch effects, samples were stained and sorted in pairs, one healthy donor with one patient per experiment. Source material: naive CD4+ T cells from blood. In light of the paper, this sample's cell subset or site label describes: true naive CD4+ T cells. The source of this sequence is a woman under 30 in good health. The chain was built from TRBV5-1 and TRBJ2-7; TRBD1 is possibly the D segment (6 matching bases). The base sequence is TGCGCCAGCAGCTTGTCAGGGGCGAGCTCCTACGAGCAGTACTTC. Its protein reads: CASSLSGASSYEQYF.